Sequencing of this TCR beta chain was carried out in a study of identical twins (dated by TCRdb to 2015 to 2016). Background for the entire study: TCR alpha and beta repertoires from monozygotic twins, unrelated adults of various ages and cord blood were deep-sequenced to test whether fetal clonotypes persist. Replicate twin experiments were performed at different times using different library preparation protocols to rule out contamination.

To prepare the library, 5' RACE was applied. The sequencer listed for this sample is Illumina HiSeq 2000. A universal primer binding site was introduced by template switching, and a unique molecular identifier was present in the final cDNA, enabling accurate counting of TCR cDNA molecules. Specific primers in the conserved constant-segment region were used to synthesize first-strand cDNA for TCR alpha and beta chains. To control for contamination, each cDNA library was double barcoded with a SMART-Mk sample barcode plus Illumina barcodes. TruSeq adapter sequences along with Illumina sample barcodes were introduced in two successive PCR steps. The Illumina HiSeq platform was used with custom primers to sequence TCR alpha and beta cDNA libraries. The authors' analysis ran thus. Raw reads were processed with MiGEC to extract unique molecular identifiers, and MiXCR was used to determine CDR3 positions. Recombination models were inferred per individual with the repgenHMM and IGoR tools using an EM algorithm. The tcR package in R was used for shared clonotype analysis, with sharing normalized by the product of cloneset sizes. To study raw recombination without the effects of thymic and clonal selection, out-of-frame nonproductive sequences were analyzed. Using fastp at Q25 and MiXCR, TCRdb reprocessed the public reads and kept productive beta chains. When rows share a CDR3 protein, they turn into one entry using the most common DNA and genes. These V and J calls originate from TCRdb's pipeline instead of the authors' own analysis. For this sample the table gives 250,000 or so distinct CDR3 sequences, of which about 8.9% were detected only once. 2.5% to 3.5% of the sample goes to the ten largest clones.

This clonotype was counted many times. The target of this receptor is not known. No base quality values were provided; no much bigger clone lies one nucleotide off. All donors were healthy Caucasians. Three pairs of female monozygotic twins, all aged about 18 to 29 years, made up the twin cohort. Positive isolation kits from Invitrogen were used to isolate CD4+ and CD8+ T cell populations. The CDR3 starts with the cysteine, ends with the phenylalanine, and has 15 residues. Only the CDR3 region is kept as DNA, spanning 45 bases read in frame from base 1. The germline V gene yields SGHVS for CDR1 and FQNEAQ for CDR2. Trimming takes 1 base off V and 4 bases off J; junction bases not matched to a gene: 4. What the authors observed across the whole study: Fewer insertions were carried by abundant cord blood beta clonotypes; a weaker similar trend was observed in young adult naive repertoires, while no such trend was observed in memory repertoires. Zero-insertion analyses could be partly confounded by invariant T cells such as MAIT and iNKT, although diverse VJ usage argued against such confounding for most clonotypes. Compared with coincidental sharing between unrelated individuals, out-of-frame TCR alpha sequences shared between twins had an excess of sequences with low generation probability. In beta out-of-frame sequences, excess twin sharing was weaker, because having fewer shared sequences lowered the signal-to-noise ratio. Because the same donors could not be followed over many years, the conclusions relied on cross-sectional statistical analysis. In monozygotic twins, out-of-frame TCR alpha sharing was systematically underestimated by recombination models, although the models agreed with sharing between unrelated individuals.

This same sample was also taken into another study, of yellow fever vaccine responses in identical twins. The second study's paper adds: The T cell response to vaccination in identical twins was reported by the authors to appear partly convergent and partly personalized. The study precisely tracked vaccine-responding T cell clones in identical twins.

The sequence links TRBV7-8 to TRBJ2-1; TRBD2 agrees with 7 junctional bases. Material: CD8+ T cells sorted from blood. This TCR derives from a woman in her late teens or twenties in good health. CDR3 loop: CASSLGPSGYNEQFF. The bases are TGTGCCAGCAGCTTAGGGCCTAGCGGATACAATGAGCAGTTCTTC.